One sample yielded the 8 T cell receptor beta chains listed below, sequenced in a study of cytomegalovirus exposure and HLA in healthy donors. A multiplex PCR was run with 60 Vbeta primers and 13 Jbeta primers. The data were produced by immunoSEQ multiplex PCR, yet TCRdb's version contains in-frame clones alone and is incomplete. The sample consists of some 100,000 clones, around 81% of them appearing once. What was sequenced was PBMCs. These receptor sequences come from a woman aged 25-40 years in good health and CMV-seronegative.

V is TRBV6-5 and J is TRBJ2-7; maybe TRBD2 (7 bases). Germline CDR1 and CDR2: MNHEY and SVGAGI. Trimming pared 0 bases from V and 2 bases from J, leaving 11 bases between. The CDR3 consists of 15 residues. For the CDR3, the DNA is TGTGCCAGCAGTTACTCTGGGGGGGCCCCCTACGAGCAGTACTTC. It yields the protein CASSYSGGAPYEQYF.

The chain employs TRBV5-1 and TRBJ2-7; D unclear. Trimming took off 2 bases at V and 6 bases at J, with 6 bases between the two ends. Germline loops: CDR1 SGHRS, CDR2 YFSETQ. The CDR3 extends over 11 amino acids. The CDR3 region is CASSFLFEQYF. The CDR3 DNA is TGCGCCAGCAGCTTCCTTTTCGAGCAGTACTTC.

Turning to this clone: Because the CDR3 is missing its conserved closing phenylalanine or tryptophan, this is likely a read error. The chain carries TRBV7-9 and TRBJ2-7, with 10 positions matching TRBD2. Germline-derived CDR1 and CDR2 are SEHNR and FQNEAQ (reference sequence). With 4 bases clipped from V and 2 bases from J, the junction kept 5 bases outside the gene matches. The length of the CDR3 is 15 residues. CDR3 residues: CASSSTSGATYEQYL. CDR3 bases: TGTGCCAGCAGCTCTACTAGCGGGGCAACCTACGAGCAGTACCTC.

The rearrangement uses TRBV5-1 and TRBJ2-3; 11 bases line up with TRBD2. The CDR3 is 15 amino acids. V was pared by 7 bases and J by 4 bases, with 8 bases of the junction left unmatched. The germline gives CDR1 SGHRS, CDR2 YFSETQ. CDR3 coding DNA: TGCGCCAGCGCCCCCTTAGCGGGAGGGCCAGATACGCAGTATTTT. Translated: CASAPLAGGPDTQYF.

The chain is built from TRBV5-1 and TRBJ2-4, with D possibly matching TRBD1 (6 bases). Germline loops: CDR1 SGHRS, CDR2 YFSETQ. With 4 bases removed from V and 0 bases from J, the gap between germline ends came to 20 bases. The CDR3 consists of 18 residues. The CDR3 is CASSPGTNHLLAKNIQYF. CDR3 in DNA: TGCGCCAGCAGCCCCGGGACAAACCACCTTTTAGCCAAAAACATTCAGTACTTC.

This chain joins TRBV2 and TRBJ1-5; possible D gene TRBD1, 6 bases. Germline CDR1 and CDR2: SNHLY and FYNNEI. This CDR3 has 13 residues. The ends were cut back, 11 bases at V and 4 bases at J, with 15 bases in the middle. CDR3 DNA: TGTGCCGGAAAGACAGGATTGAATCAGCCCCAGCATTTT. Its protein product is CAGKTGLNQPQHF.

V gene TRBV27 combines with J gene TRBJ1-1; no firm D call. The V gene lost 2 bases and the J gene lost 1 base, with 5 bases spanning the gap. Germline V gives CDR1 MNHEY, CDR2 SMNVEV (reference sequence). This CDR3 comprises 13 residues. CDR3 coding DNA: TGTGCCAGCAGTTTAGGCAGGAACACTGAAGCTTTCTTT. It codes for CASSLGRNTEAFF.

V and J are TRBV19 and TRBJ2-7; TRBD1 is a possible D gene (8 bases). The CDR3 extends over 13 amino acids. V dropped 6 bases and J dropped 6 bases, with 15 bases sitting between them. The germline gives CDR1 LNHDA, CDR2 SQIVND (reference sequence). The CDR3 reads CASSQDREGEQYF. As DNA, the CDR3 is TGTGCCAGTAGCCAGGACAGGGAGGGCGAGCAGTACTTC.